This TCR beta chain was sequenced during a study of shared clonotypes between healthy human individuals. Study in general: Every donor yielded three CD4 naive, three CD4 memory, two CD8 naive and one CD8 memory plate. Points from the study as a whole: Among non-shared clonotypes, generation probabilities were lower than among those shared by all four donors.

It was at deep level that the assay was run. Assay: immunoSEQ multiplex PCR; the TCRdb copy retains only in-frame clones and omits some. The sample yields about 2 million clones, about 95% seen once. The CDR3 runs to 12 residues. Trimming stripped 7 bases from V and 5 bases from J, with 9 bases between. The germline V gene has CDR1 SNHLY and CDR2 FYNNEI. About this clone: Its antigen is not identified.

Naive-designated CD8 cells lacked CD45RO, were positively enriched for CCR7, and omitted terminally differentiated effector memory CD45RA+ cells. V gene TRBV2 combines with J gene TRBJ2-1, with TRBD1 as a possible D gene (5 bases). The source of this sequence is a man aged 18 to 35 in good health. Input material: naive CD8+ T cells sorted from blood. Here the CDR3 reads CASKGMDNEQFF. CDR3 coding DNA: TGTGCCAGCAAGGGGATGGACAATGAGCAGTTCTTC.